The entry that follows covers one T cell receptor (beta chain) sequence. The antigen is unknown. This sample is drawn from a study of cytomegalovirus exposure and HLA in healthy donors. Study results and limitations: Altogether, 164 TCR beta chains were recorded as cytomegalovirus-associated. According to reports, the classifier identified cytomegalovirus status with high specificity and sensitivity.

Assay used: immunoSEQ multiplex PCR; TCRdb lists only in-frame clones, some missing. The repertoire has 150,000 or so clones, around 82% of them found once; the top ten carry 10%. The donors formed part of the roughly 120-subject validation cohort, distinct from the roughly 700-subject first cohort. CDR3 length equals 16 residues. CDR1 and CDR2 (germline): SGHRS, YFSETQ. After removal of 4 bases from V and 8 bases from J, the junction contained 15 bases not matched to a gene. Sequences were obtained from PBMCs. This clonotype originated in a man younger than 40 in good health and CMV-seropositive. The chain combines TRBV5-1 with TRBJ2-1, with TRBD1 identical over 7 bases. The CDR3, as DNA: TGCGCCAGCAGCACCCCAGGGACAGTGTTTAGGGATGAGCAGTTCTTC. As protein: CASSTPGTVFRDEQFF.